This TCR beta chain was retrieved from a study of T cells in Graves' hyperthyroidism and ophthalmopathy (dated by TCRdb to the late 2010s). At the level of the whole study: Peripheral blood samples were taken at initial diagnosis, before any treatment was given. The 90 to 100 discovery patients were randomly split 7:3 into training and test sets. Following sampling, methimazole starting at 30 mg daily was given to hyperthyroidism patients, and high-dose intravenous methylprednisolone was given to ophthalmopathy patients. Thyroid tissue and blood T-cell repertoires from roughly six Graves' hyperthyroidism patients were also compared in the study. According to the paper, TCR Vbeta CDR3 sequencing was carried out on 135 peripheral blood samples, which came from about 45 ophthalmopathy, around 74 hyperthyroidism and some 17 progressor patients. An independent validation cohort of 18 to 20 hyperthyroidism patients and approximately 15 patients who later progressed to ophthalmopathy tested prospective prediction of ophthalmopathy. To identify distinguishing TCR V-J signatures, a discovery cohort of about 95 patients was used, comprising 40 to 45 with Graves' ophthalmopathy and around 57 with stable Graves' hyperthyroidism.

Hyperthyroidism patients were newly diagnosed, had a disease duration of under 2 months, and were aged 18 to 65 years. The study excluded patients with uncontrolled infections, other autoimmune diseases, pregnancy or lactation. Diagnoses relied on clinical symptoms, serum thyroxine and TRAb, thyroid ultrasound and orbital computed tomography. Blood from progressor patients was collected at the time of first diagnosis with hyperthyroidism, before any ophthalmopathy symptoms had appeared. PBMCs were isolated from approximately 10 ml of fresh peripheral blood by Ficoll-Paque density gradient centrifugation. Progressor patients were first diagnosed with Graves' hyperthyroidism and then developed ophthalmopathy during follow-up. Total RNA was extracted with Trizol reagent, and quality was checked on an Agilent 2100 Bioanalyzer. Amplification of TCR beta CDR3 regions was carried out from RNA transcripts. The first round of RT-PCR for the TCR CDR3 was performed with the HTBI primer set and the Qiagen OneStep RT-PCR kit. The libraries were constructed in a second round of multiplex PCR and then size-selected and purified. Sequencing of the libraries was done on an Illumina HiSeq2000 using paired-end 100 bp reads. In the original analysis: SOAPnuke was used to process the raw data, with reads discarded if the reads contained adapters or uncalled bases, had a mean Phred below 15, or lacked an exact constant-primer or identifier match. High-quality paired reads were merged with COPE v1.2.5, and unique nucleotide sequences were defined as clonotypes. MiTCR v1.1 was used to align the clonotypes against IMGT TRBV, TRBD and TRBJ reference segments. The analysis was restricted to V-J combinations with a frequency above 0.0001, which together covered just over 99% of the repertoires. A TCS score was defined as the ratio between F50 (clonal expansion) and ExV (chaos), using BLOSUM62-based TCRdist between CDR3 peptides within each V-J. Welch's t-statistics and random forest reduced around 520 V-J features to 10 to 15, which were used in a naive Bayes classifier (R e1071). The raw public data were reprocessed by TCRdb itself: fastp quality trimming at Q25, MiXCR clonotype calling, in-frame beta chains only. Every CDR3 protein is listed once, alongside the most common genes and DNA of its rows. TCRdb assigned the V and J calls; the authors' analysis was not used. The sample yields about 250,000 distinct CDR3 sequences; over 12% were counted once. In total, the top ten clones hold around 30% of the sample.

Results and caveats for the whole study, not just this receptor: Blood samples also contained most of the expanded thyroid clonotypes (frequency above 0.001), which suggests that blood repertoires may reflect thyroid immune responses. In validation, the model predicted progression to ophthalmopathy a median of around six months before onset, with over 60% sensitivity and roughly 72% specificity. No statistical method was used to set the sample size in advance, and investigators knew the group allocation. A model built on a 13 V-J signature distinguished ophthalmopathy from stable hyperthyroidism, reaching about 89% sensitivity and approximately 81% specificity in cross-validation and 80%/75% in testing.

From the cysteine through the phenylalanine, the CDR3 covers 17 amino acids. Kept here is only the CDR3 DNA, which spans 51 bases and is read in frame from base 1. Via the germline V gene, CDR1 is MNHNS and CDR2 SASEGT. V is shortened by 6 bases, J by 2 bases, and the region joining them spans 22 bases. This clonotype was detected ten times or more. What this receptor recognizes is not known. Per-base qualities were not stored, and no clone one base away is much larger. This sequence uses TRBV6-1 and TRBJ1-1, and possibly TRBD1, on 6 matching bases. Sequencing input: blood. This TCR came from a woman in her forties or fifties with Graves' hyperthyroidism that later progressed to Graves' ophthalmopathy. At the DNA level, the sequence is TGTGCCAGCAGCGACCTAGCCGAACAGGGACCCAACACTGAAGCTTTCTTT. This gives the protein CASSDLAEQGPNTEAFF.